This is a list of T cell receptor beta chains from one sample in a study of T cells after yellow fever vaccination. MiXCR, run by TCRdb on the 5' RACE reads, gives a single entry per CDR3 protein. The data show about 370,000 distinct CDR3 sequences, roughly 11% seen once. Sequencing was performed on PBMCs, taken on the day of the first yellow fever vaccination. These receptors all come from a man aged 18 to 30 who received the YFV17D yellow fever vaccine. The CDR3 runs from the conserved cysteine through the conserved F or W. Fields, in order: J gene, D gene, V gene, CDR3 length, clone size, CDR3 protein, CDR3 DNA. A D gene is named only where the DNA matches it firmly. Clone size is not always given. Where it is, it says once, few, many or a class for expanded clones.

J gene: TRBJ2-1; D gene: -; V gene: TRBV7-2; CDR3 length: 12; clone size: few; CDR3 protein: CASSISDYEQFF; CDR3 DNA: TGTGCCAGCAGCATCAGCGACTACGAGCAGTTCTTC
J gene: TRBJ2-3; D gene: -; V gene: TRBV7-2; CDR3 length: 14; clone size: -; CDR3 protein: CASSSGLYTDTEYF; CDR3 DNA: TGTGCCAGCAGCTCAGGACTGTACACAGATACGGAGTATTTT
J gene: TRBJ1-6; D gene: -; V gene: TRBV14; CDR3 length: 17; clone size: few; CDR3 protein: CASSQRVAASTNSPLHF; CDR3 DNA: TGTGCCAGCAGCCAACGGGTGGCCGCCAGCACAAATTCACCCCTCCACTTT
J gene: TRBJ2-5; D gene: -; V gene: TRBV12-3/TRBV12-4; CDR3 length: 13; clone size: many; CDR3 protein: CASSSNREETQYF; CDR3 DNA: TGTGCCAGCAGTTCGAACAGGGAAGAGACCCAGTACTTC
J gene: TRBJ1-5; D gene: -; V gene: TRBV11-2; CDR3 length: 13; clone size: -; CDR3 protein: CASSPSYNQPQHF; CDR3 DNA: TGTGCCAGCAGCCCGTCTTACAATCAGCCCCAGCATTTT
J gene: TRBJ1-2; D gene: -; V gene: TRBV12-3/TRBV12-4; CDR3 length: 12; clone size: many; CDR3 protein: CASNLDTYGYTF; CDR3 DNA: TGTGCCAGCAACCTAGACACTTATGGCTACACCTTC
J gene: TRBJ2-1; D gene: TRBD2; V gene: TRBV6-5; CDR3 length: 19; clone size: -; CDR3 protein: CASSYSRGLAGDNYNEQFF; CDR3 DNA: TGTGCCAGCAGTTACTCGAGGGGGCTAGCGGGGGACAACTACAATGAGCAGTTCTTC
J gene: TRBJ2-5; D gene: -; V gene: TRBV14; CDR3 length: 17; clone size: many; CDR3 protein: CASSQGSGWRPRETQYF; CDR3 DNA: TGTGCCAGCAGCCAAGGAAGCGGGTGGCGCCCGAGGGAGACCCAGTACTTC
J gene: TRBJ1-6; D gene: TRBD1; V gene: TRBV27; CDR3 length: 14; clone size: -; CDR3 protein: CASSLNRGNSPLHF; CDR3 DNA: TGTGCCAGCAGTTTAAACAGGGGCAATTCACCCCTCCACTTT
J gene: TRBJ1-5; D gene: TRBD1; V gene: TRBV19; CDR3 length: 16; clone size: many; CDR3 protein: CASSTGGVPVNQPQHF; CDR3 DNA: TGTGCCAGTAGTACAGGGGGGGTCCCTGTCAATCAGCCCCAGCATTTT
J gene: TRBJ2-2; D gene: -; V gene: TRBV20-1; CDR3 length: 16; clone size: -; CDR3 protein: CSARDLRGTNTGELFF; CDR3 DNA: TGCAGTGCTAGAGATTTGAGAGGGACGAACACCGGGGAGCTGTTTTTT
J gene: TRBJ2-1; D gene: -; V gene: TRBV20-1; CDR3 length: 14; clone size: -; CDR3 protein: CSARERSSYNEQFF; CDR3 DNA: TGCAGTGCTAGGGAGCGGAGCTCCTACAATGAGCAGTTCTTC
J gene: TRBJ2-2; D gene: -; V gene: TRBV7-9; CDR3 length: 16; clone size: -; CDR3 protein: CASSLDRPANTGELFF; CDR3 DNA: TGTGCCAGCAGCTTAGATCGCCCAGCGAACACCGGGGAGCTGTTTTTT
J gene: TRBJ1-5; D gene: -; V gene: TRBV30; CDR3 length: 13; clone size: -; CDR3 protein: CAWSERVGQPQHF; CDR3 DNA: TGTGCCTGGAGTGAGAGAGTTGGACAGCCCCAGCATTTT
J gene: TRBJ1-5; D gene: TRBD1; V gene: TRBV29-1; CDR3 length: 14; clone size: -; CDR3 protein: CSVSTGGRNQPQHF; CDR3 DNA: TGCAGCGTTAGCACAGGGGGCCGCAATCAGCCCCAGCATTTT
J gene: TRBJ2-5; D gene: -; V gene: TRBV29-1; CDR3 length: 10; clone size: -; CDR3 protein: CSLGGETQYF; CDR3 DNA: TGCAGCCTTGGGGGGGAGACCCAGTACTTC
J gene: TRBJ1-1; D gene: -; V gene: TRBV7-2; CDR3 length: 15; clone size: few; CDR3 protein: CASKKQAAENTEAFF; CDR3 DNA: TGTGCCAGCAAGAAGCAGGCGGCCGAGAACACTGAAGCTTTCTTT
J gene: TRBJ1-4; D gene: TRBD1; V gene: TRBV7-2; CDR3 length: 15; clone size: many; CDR3 protein: CASSFWTGGGEKLFF; CDR3 DNA: TGTGCCAGCAGCTTCTGGACAGGGGGGGGGGAAAAACTGTTTTTT
J gene: TRBJ2-1; D gene: TRBD2; V gene: TRBV4-2; CDR3 length: 18; clone size: few; CDR3 protein: CASSQESSSGGPYNEQFF; CDR3 DNA: TGTGCCAGCAGCCAAGAGAGTTCTAGCGGGGGGCCTTACAATGAGCAGTTCTTC
J gene: TRBJ2-1; D gene: TRBD1; V gene: TRBV7-2; CDR3 length: 14; clone size: -; CDR3 protein: CASSSDRVFSEQFF; CDR3 DNA: TGTGCCAGCAGCTCGGACAGGGTATTCAGTGAGCAGTTCTTC
J gene: TRBJ2-5; D gene: TRBD1; V gene: TRBV5-6; CDR3 length: 17; clone size: -; CDR3 protein: CASSGTRDRGKQETQYF; CDR3 DNA: TGTGCCAGCAGCGGGACCCGGGACAGGGGGAAGCAAGAGACCCAGTACTTC
J gene: TRBJ1-2; D gene: TRBD1; V gene: TRBV20-1; CDR3 length: 13; clone size: few; CDR3 protein: CSAEQGLTYGYTF; CDR3 DNA: TGCAGTGCTGAACAGGGGCTGACCTATGGCTACACCTTC
J gene: TRBJ1-1; D gene: TRBD1; V gene: TRBV6-1; CDR3 length: 13; clone size: few; CDR3 protein: CASRHDRGLGAFF; CDR3 DNA: TGTGCCAGCCGCCACGACAGGGGCCTTGGGGCTTTCTTT
J gene: TRBJ2-4; D gene: TRBD1; V gene: TRBV5-4; CDR3 length: 14; clone size: -; CDR3 protein: CASSLPGQGNIQYF; CDR3 DNA: TGTGCCAGCAGCCTCCCGGGACAGGGAAACATTCAGTACTTC
J gene: TRBJ2-1; D gene: TRBD2; V gene: TRBV28; CDR3 length: 16; clone size: -; CDR3 protein: CASSPILAGRYNEQFF; CDR3 DNA: TGTGCCAGCAGCCCGATTCTAGCGGGGAGATACAATGAGCAGTTCTTC
J gene: TRBJ2-1; D gene: -; V gene: TRBV27; CDR3 length: 17; clone size: once; CDR3 protein: CASSPTAGRGRYNEQFF; CDR3 DNA: TGTGCCAGCAGTCCCACGGCGGGCAGGGGACGCTACAATGAGCAGTTCTTC
J gene: TRBJ2-5; D gene: -; V gene: TRBV5-1; CDR3 length: 16; clone size: few; CDR3 protein: CASSRGAGGIGETQYF; CDR3 DNA: TGCGCCAGCAGCCGGGGGGCAGGTGGAATTGGCGAGACCCAGTACTTC
J gene: TRBJ2-3; D gene: TRBD2; V gene: TRBV10-3; CDR3 length: 15; clone size: -; CDR3 protein: CAISELAAGADTQYF; CDR3 DNA: TGTGCCATCAGTGAACTAGCGGCTGGTGCAGATACGCAGTATTTT
J gene: TRBJ1-3; D gene: -; V gene: TRBV6-1; CDR3 length: 14; clone size: -; CDR3 protein: CASRPGHSGNTIYF; CDR3 DNA: TGTGCCAGCAGGCCGGGACACTCTGGAAACACCATATATTTT
J gene: TRBJ1-1; D gene: -; V gene: TRBV5-1; CDR3 length: 15; clone size: -; CDR3 protein: CASSLLGTLNTEAFF; CDR3 DNA: TGCGCCAGCAGCTTGCTGGGGACCTTGAACACTGAAGCTTTCTTT
J gene: TRBJ1-5; D gene: -; V gene: TRBV7-2; CDR3 length: 14; clone size: many; CDR3 protein: CASSPQGGGQPQHF; CDR3 DNA: TGTGCCAGCAGCCCTCAGGGAGGGGGACAGCCCCAGCATTTT
J gene: TRBJ2-2; D gene: -; V gene: TRBV7-9; CDR3 length: 16; clone size: few; CDR3 protein: CASSLAIPGIGGELFF; CDR3 DNA: TGTGCCAGCAGCTTAGCGATCCCGGGGATCGGCGGGGAGCTGTTTTTT
J gene: TRBJ2-1; D gene: TRBD2; V gene: TRBV7-2; CDR3 length: 15; clone size: -; CDR3 protein: CASSPGLAGLYEQFF; CDR3 DNA: TGTGCCAGCAGCCCCGGACTAGCGGGGTTATATGAGCAGTTCTTC
J gene: TRBJ2-7; D gene: -; V gene: TRBV30; CDR3 length: 11; clone size: few; CDR3 protein: CARSAGAEQYF; CDR3 DNA: TGTGCCCGGTCGGCAGGGGCCGAGCAGTACTTC
J gene: TRBJ2-6; D gene: -; V gene: TRBV4-1; CDR3 length: 15; clone size: few; CDR3 protein: CASSHLLGRGNVLTF; CDR3 DNA: TGCGCCAGCAGCCATCTACTAGGACGCGGCAACGTCCTGACTTTC
J gene: TRBJ2-3; D gene: -; V gene: TRBV28; CDR3 length: 13; clone size: few; CDR3 protein: CASSQPYTDTQYF; CDR3 DNA: TGTGCCAGCAGTCAACCGTACACAGATACGCAGTATTTT
J gene: TRBJ2-4; D gene: -; V gene: TRBV18; CDR3 length: 15; clone size: few; CDR3 protein: CASSPPELAKNIQYF; CDR3 DNA: TGTGCCAGCTCACCACCGGAGTTAGCCAAAAACATTCAGTACTTC
J gene: TRBJ2-7; D gene: TRBD1; V gene: TRBV7-8; CDR3 length: 13; clone size: many; CDR3 protein: CASSWTGRNEQYF; CDR3 DNA: TGTGCCAGCAGCTGGACAGGGAGGAACGAGCAGTACTTC
J gene: TRBJ2-7; D gene: -; V gene: TRBV12-3/TRBV12-4; CDR3 length: 15; clone size: many; CDR3 protein: CASTDLPRGAYEQYF; CDR3 DNA: TGTGCCAGCACCGACCTCCCACGAGGCGCTTACGAGCAGTACTTC
J gene: TRBJ2-3; D gene: TRBD2; V gene: TRBV7-6; CDR3 length: 20; clone size: -; CDR3 protein: CASSRGLAGGLLATTDTQYF; CDR3 DNA: TGTGCCAGCAGCCGCGGACTAGCGGGGGGGCTTCTGGCCACCACAGATACGCAGTATTTT
J gene: TRBJ2-1; D gene: -; V gene: TRBV7-9; CDR3 length: 14; clone size: -; CDR3 protein: CASGQGVLYNEQFF; CDR3 DNA: TGTGCCAGCGGCCAGGGAGTTCTCTACAATGAGCAGTTCTTC